The clone carrying this T cell receptor beta chain was picked up one time. There are 13 residues in the CDR3. V shed 0 bases and J shed 3 bases, with 5 bases lying between them. Per the germline V gene, CDR1 is SGHRS and CDR2 is YFSETQ. Sequenced by immunoSEQ multiplex PCR; TCRdb stores in-frame clones only, minus some. This sample carries fewer than 35,000 clones, almost 85% of them seen once, and the ten largest clones take under 9.5%. The sample is drawn from a study of blood T cell repertoires in COVID-19. The sequenced sample was peripheral blood. The clonotype comes from a man older than 75 with active COVID-19. The V and J genes are TRBV5-1 and TRBJ2-3; D is perhaps TRBD2 (5 bases). This chain's CDR3 is CASSLGGTDTQYF. The CDR3 nucleotides are TGCGCCAGCAGCTTGGGAGGGACAGATACGCAGTATTTT.